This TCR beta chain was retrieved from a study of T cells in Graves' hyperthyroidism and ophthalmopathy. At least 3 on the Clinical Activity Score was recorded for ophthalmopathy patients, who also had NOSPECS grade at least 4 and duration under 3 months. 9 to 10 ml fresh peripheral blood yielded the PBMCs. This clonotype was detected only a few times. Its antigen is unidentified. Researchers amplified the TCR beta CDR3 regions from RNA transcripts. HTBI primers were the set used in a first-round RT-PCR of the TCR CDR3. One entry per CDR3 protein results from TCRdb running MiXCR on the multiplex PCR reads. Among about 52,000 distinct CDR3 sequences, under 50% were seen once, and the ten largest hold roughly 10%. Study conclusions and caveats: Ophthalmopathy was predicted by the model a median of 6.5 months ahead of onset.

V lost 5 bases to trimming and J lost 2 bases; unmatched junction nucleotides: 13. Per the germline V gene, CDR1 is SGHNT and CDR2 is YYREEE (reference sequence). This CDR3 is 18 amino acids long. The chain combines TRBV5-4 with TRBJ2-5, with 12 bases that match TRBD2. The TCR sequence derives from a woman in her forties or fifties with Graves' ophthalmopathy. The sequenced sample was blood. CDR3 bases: TGTGCCAGCAGTTCCCTCCTAGCGGGGGGGGGGCTTCAAGAGACCCAGTACTTC. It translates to CASSSLLAGGGLQETQYF.